A selection of T cell receptor beta chains follows, all from one sample in a study of CD8+ T cells in alopecia areata. Clones were sequenced by immunoSEQ multiplex PCR, and TCRdb holds only the in-frame ones, with some missing. The sample holds 200,000 or so clones, roughly two fifths seen once. The sequences come from CD4+ T cells sorted from blood, collected at roughly week 30, from a patient treated with tofacitinib. These receptors came from a human donor with alopecia areata. Both conserved end residues are part of each CDR3. A D gene is named only where the DNA matches it firmly. Clone size is not always given. Where it is, it says once, few, many or a class for expanded clones.

j_call,clone_size,v_call,d_call,cdr3_length,cdr3_aa
TRBJ2-6,.,TRBV5-1,TRBD1,20,CASSLLTIQGVSSGANVLTF
TRBJ2-3,.,TRBV7-9,.,14,CASSSEKVTDTQYF
TRBJ1-4,.,TRBV29-1,TRBD1,15,CSARDSAATNEKLFF
TRBJ2-5,few,TRBV7-9,TRBD1,15,CASSHRRGRGETQYF
TRBJ2-5,few,TRBV6-6,.,14,CASSYSRQQETQYF
TRBJ1-2,few,TRBV7-9,.,13,CASKPVSGLGYTF
TRBJ2-5,few,TRBV4-1,.,13,CASSQGVYTPLYF
TRBJ2-5,.,TRBV5-1,.,12,CASSSNQETQYF
TRBJ1-5,.,TRBV27,TRBD1,15,CASRPSDRDFRPQHF
TRBJ2-1,few,TRBV11-2,.,14,CASSDVRLGKGQFF
TRBJ2-1,.,TRBV18,.,16,CASSPQGRTTYNEQFF
TRBJ1-5,.,TRBV6-1,.,12,CASYGGSQPQHF
TRBJ2-3,.,TRBV29-1,TRBD1,14,CSVTGPSSTDTQYF
TRBJ2-2,.,TRBV25-1,TRBD1,16,CASSEGTGLNTGELFF
TRBJ2-1,many,TRBV7-2,.,15,CASSLEGWTGHEQFF
TRBJ2-7,few,TRBV10-3,TRBD1,13,CAIRDRGPSEQYF
TRBJ2-7,few,TRBV13,.,14,CASTTGIGGAEQYF
TRBJ1-1,.,TRBV11-2,.,16,CASSFGLGHMNTEAFF
TRBJ2-5,.,TRBV18,TRBD1,14,CASSPRQGQETQYF
TRBJ2-5,.,TRBV9,TRBD2,15,CASSVSVAGEETQYF
TRBJ2-1,.,TRBV7-6,TRBD2,16,CASSSRTSGRSNEQFF
TRBJ2-2,few,TRBV5-1,.,15,CASSHSQGPAGELFF
TRBJ2-7,.,TRBV9,.,15,CASSVGFLTSYEQYF
TRBJ2-2,.,TRBV5-1,TRBD2,17,CASSMGLAGGYTGELFF
TRBJ1-1,.,TRBV6-1,.,13,CASTGIVGTEAFF
TRBJ1-1,.,TRBV18,.,15,CASSRAARGNTEAFF
TRBJ1-2,few,TRBV21-1,.,12,CASSATDYGYTF
TRBJ2-7,few,TRBV29-1,.,12,CSVGPGQREQYF
TRBJ1-2,.,TRBV11-2,.,15,CASSLALAGIRGYTF
TRBJ1-4,few,TRBV9,.,13,CASSADPNEKLFF
TRBJ2-4,.,TRBV2,.,12,CASTQDENIQYF
TRBJ2-5,few,TRBV5-1,TRBD2,16,CASSRLAGGSEETQYF
TRBJ1-6,.,TRBV30,.,18,CAWRPSQGLRGLNSPLHF
TRBJ2-3,.,TRBV6-6,TRBD2,14,CASSRTSGGDTQYF
TRBJ2-5,once,TRBV29-1,.,14,CSVQAGGVRGTQYF
TRBJ2-6,.,TRBV6-1,.,15,CASRVFGSGANVLTF
TRBJ1-1,.,TRBV30,.,11,CAWVMNTEAFF
TRBJ1-6,.,TRBV13,.,16,CASSGSHRSPDSPLHF
TRBJ2-2,.,TRBV7-8,TRBD2,15,CASSLLAGGGGELFF
TRBJ2-4,few,TRBV7-9,TRBD1,13,CASSPGQGNIQYF
TRBJ2-7,.,TRBV6-5,TRBD2,16,CASSYTPGRGGREQYF
TRBJ1-2,few,TRBV19,TRBD1,12,CASDRDRSGYTF
TRBJ2-7,.,TRBV6-5,.,13,CASSSPSAYEQYF
TRBJ1-2,.,TRBV30,.,14,CAWSVSETANGYTF
TRBJ2-3,few,TRBV7-2,TRBD2,17,CASSRPGLADSTDTQYF
TRBJ2-3,.,TRBV18,TRBD2,20,CASSPLILAGGLKDTDTQYF
TRBJ2-3,.,TRBV29-1,.,13,CSVGLRTTDTQYF
TRBJ2-1,.,TRBV5-4,.,15,CASSRDGASYNEQFF
TRBJ1-2,.,TRBV10-1,.,12,CASIPFNYGYTF
TRBJ1-2,.,TRBV9,.,15,CASSVDSRSRDGYTF
TRBJ2-3,few,TRBV5-1,.,13,CASSSRVDDTQYF
TRBJ2-7,few,TRBV4-1,.,16,CASSQFSILSSYEQYF
TRBJ1-1,many,TRBV18,TRBD1,15,CASSPLTGADTEAFF
TRBJ1-5,.,TRBV7-9,.,12,CASSGLDQPQHF
TRBJ2-1,.,TRBV4-1,.,15,CASSQVAISYNEQFF
TRBJ1-1,.,TRBV5-1,.,14,CASRPGTMNTEAFF
TRBJ1-4,.,TRBV30,.,13,CAWSRGGNEKLFF
TRBJ1-2,.,TRBV6-5,TRBD1,14,CASSSGGIKYGYTF
TRBJ2-2,few,TRBV30,TRBD2,14,CAWNPGLAAGELFF